The present T cell receptor beta chain was sequenced within a study of T cell clones after liver transplantation. Study overall: Three of eight recipients were HCV-positive; others had non-autoimmune, non-viral indications. Regarding the study as a whole: The donor-reactive repertoire was only partly measurable in a couple of subjects, lacking donor cells. Migration into the graft, not deletion, may explain lost graft donor-reactive T cells.

Germline CDR1 and CDR2: ENHRY and SYGVKD. CDR3 length equals 17 residues. V dropped 0 bases and J dropped 0; count of bases not matched to a gene: 8. As concerns this clone: Its specificity is unknown.

The assay was immunoSEQ multiplex PCR, and TCRdb's table has in-frame clones only and misses some. The table includes roughly 120,000 clones, 90% detected once. The chain is built from TRBV10-3 and TRBJ2-7; TRBD1 matches 7 bases. The receptor comes from a human patient who received a liver transplant. Part of the T cells may come from the graft donor. This specimen consisted of CD4+ T cells from blood, obtained 12 months after liver transplant. Written as DNA, the CDR3 is TGTGCCATCAGTGAGTCCCTGGTGGGACAGCACTCCTACGAGCAGTACTTC. Residues: CAISESLVGQHSYEQYF.